This T cell receptor beta chain was retrieved from a study of identifying expanded T cells in peripheral blood. Study results and caveats: Technical replicates showed roughly 1.2 changed clones; two weeks roughly 16; four weeks 19. Approximately 2-week clone count variance significantly increased as total template count grew.

Turning to this clone: Antigen: not known.

Method: immunoSEQ multiplex PCR; TCRdb's copy keeps in-frame clones and lacks some. Found here are approximately 90,000 clones, about 86% of them singletons; the top ten hold 5.5% to 6.5%. Between the trimmed V and J ends, which lost 0 bases and 8 bases, there was a span of 14 bases. The CDR3 runs to 14 residues. Germline V CDR1 and CDR2: SGHNT, YYREEE (reference sequence). Sequencing was carried out using blood. The gene calls are TRBV5-4 and TRBJ1-2; D remains unclear. The TCR originated in a person aged 18 to 75 in good health. CDR3 sequence reads: CASSLGSPGKGYTF. CDR3 in DNA: TGTGCCAGCAGCTTGGGCAGTCCGGGTAAAGGCTACACCTTC.